The clone carrying this TCR beta chain came up a few times. The TCRbeta library was prepared with unique molecular identifiers. Via MiXCR, TCRdb re-called the PCR reads, giving one row per CDR3 protein. The table lists approximately 420,000 distinct CDR3 sequences, roughly 10% of them singletons. The sample comes from a study of T-cell reconstitution after alpha-beta-depleted transplantation in children. This sample comprised PBMCs from the stem cell graft donor, obtained from the stem cell graft. The source is a human donor who donated a stem cell graft to a child with acute myeloid leukemia.

CDR3: CAISDGRYEQYF. CDR3 sequence (DNA): TGTGCCATCAGTGATGGGAGGTACGAGCAGTACTTC. This sequence joins TRBV10-3 and TRBJ2-7, with a possible D match to TRBD2 (6 bases). CDR1 and CDR2 (germline): ENHRY, SYGVKD. The CDR3 extends over 12 amino acids. Trimming cost V 3 bases and J 4 bases, with 7 bases left between them.